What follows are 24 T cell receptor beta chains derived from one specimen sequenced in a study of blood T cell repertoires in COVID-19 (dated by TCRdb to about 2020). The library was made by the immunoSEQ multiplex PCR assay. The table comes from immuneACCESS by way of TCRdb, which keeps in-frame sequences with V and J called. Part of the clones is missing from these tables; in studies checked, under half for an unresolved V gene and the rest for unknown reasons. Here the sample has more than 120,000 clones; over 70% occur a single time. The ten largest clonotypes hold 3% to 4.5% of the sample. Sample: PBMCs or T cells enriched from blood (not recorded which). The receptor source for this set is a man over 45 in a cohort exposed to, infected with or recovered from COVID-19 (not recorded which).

The CDR3 is CASRDLRDSEKLFF. The CDR3, as DNA: TGTGCCAGCAGAGACCTCCGGGACAGTGAAAAACTGTTTTTT. This chain joins TRBV25-1 and TRBJ1-4; 7 positions match TRBD1. J gave up 7 bases and V 6 bases, and 8 bases lay outside the gene matches. The CDR3 is 14 residues long. Germline lookup yields CDR1 MGHDK and CDR2 SYGVNS.

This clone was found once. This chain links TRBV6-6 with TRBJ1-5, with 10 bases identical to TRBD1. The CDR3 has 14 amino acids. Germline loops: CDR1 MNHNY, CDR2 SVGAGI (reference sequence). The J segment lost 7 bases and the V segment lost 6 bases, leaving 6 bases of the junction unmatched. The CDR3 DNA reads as TGTGCCAGCAGGACAGGGGGCGCGGAGCAGCCCCAGCATTTT. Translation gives CASRTGGAEQPQHF.

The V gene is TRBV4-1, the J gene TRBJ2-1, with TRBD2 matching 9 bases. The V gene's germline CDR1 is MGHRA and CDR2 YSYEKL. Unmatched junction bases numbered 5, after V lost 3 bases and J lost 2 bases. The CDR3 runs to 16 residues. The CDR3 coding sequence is TGCGCCAGCAGCCAGGTAGCGGGAGTCGCCTACAATGAGCAGTTCTTC. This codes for CASSQVAGVAYNEQFF.

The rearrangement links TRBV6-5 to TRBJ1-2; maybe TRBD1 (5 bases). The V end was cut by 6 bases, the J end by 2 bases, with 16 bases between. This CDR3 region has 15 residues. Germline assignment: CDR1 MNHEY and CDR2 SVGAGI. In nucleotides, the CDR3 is TGTGCCAGCAGCATAGGACAAAAGGAGAACTATGGCTACACCTTC. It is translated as CASSIGQKENYGYTF.

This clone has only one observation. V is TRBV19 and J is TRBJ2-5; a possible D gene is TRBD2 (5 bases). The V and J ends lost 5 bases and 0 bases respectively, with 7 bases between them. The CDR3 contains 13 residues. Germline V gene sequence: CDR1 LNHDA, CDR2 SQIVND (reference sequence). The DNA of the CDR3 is TGTGCCAGTAGTCCCGGGGACCAAGAGACCCAGTACTTC. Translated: CASSPGDQETQYF.

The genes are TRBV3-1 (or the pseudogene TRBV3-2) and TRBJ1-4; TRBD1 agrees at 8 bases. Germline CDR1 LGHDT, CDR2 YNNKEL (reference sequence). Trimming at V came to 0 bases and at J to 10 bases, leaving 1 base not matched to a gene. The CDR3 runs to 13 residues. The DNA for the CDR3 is TGTGCCAGCAGCCAAGAAACAGGGGGAAAACTGTTTTTT. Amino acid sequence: CASSQETGGKLFF.

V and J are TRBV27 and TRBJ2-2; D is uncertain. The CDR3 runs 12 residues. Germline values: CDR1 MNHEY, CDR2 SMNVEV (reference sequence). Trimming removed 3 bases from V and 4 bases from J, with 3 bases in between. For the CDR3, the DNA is TGTGCCAGCAGTTTCGTCACCGGGGAGCTGTTTTTT. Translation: CASSFVTGELFF.

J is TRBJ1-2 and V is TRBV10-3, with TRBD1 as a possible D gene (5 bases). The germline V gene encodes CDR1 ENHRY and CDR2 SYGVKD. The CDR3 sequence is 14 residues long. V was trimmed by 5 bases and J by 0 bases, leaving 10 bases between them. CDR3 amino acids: CAISPTETNYGYTF. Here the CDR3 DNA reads TGTGCCATCAGTCCGACAGAGACTAACTATGGCTACACCTTC.

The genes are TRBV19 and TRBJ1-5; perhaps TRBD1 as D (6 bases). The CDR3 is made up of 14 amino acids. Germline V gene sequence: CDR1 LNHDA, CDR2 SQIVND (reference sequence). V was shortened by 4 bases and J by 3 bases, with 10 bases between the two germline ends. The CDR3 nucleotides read TGTGCCAGTAGTAACAGGGTCAACAATCAGCCCCAGCATTTT. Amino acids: CASSNRVNNQPQHF.

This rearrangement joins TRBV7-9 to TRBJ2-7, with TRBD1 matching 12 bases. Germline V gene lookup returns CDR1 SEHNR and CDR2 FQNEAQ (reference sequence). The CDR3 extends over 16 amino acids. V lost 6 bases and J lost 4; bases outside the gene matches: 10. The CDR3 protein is CASRPLPGQGAYEQYF. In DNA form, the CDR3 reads TGTGCCAGCAGACCTCTCCCGGGACAGGGGGCTTACGAGCAGTACTTC.

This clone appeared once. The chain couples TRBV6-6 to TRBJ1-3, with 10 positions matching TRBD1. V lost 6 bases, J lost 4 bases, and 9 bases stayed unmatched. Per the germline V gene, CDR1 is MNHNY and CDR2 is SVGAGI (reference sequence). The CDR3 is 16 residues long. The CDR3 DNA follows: TGTGCCAGCAGCTCCGGGACAGGGGTCTTGGGAAACACCATATATTTT. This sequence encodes CASSSGTGVLGNTIYF.

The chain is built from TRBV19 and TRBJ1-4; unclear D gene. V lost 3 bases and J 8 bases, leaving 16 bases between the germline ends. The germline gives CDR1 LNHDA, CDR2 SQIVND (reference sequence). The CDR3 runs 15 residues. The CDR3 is CASSIGLSPGEKLFF. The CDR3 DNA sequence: TGTGCCAGTAGTATCGGGTTGTCTCCTGGCGAAAAACTGTTTTTT.

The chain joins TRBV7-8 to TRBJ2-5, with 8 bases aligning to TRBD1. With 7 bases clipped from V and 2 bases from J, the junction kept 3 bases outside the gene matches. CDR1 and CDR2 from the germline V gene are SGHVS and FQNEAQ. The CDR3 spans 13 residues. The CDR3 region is CASKGQEQETQYF. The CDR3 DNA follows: TGTGCCAGCAAGGGACAGGAGCAAGAGACCCAGTACTTC.

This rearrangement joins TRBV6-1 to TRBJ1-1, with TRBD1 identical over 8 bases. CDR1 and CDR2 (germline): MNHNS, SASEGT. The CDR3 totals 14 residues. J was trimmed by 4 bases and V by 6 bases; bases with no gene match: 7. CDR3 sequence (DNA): TGTGCCAGCAGCCTTGGACAGGGAGGCACTGAAGCTTTCTTT. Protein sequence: CASSLGQGGTEAFF.

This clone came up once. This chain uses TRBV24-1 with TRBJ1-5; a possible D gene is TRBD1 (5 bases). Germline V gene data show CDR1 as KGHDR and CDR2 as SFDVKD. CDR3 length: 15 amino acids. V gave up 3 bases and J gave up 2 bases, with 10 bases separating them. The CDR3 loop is CATSDGRGGNQPQHF. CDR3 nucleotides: TGTGCCACCAGTGATGGGAGGGGTGGCAATCAGCCCCAGCATTTT.

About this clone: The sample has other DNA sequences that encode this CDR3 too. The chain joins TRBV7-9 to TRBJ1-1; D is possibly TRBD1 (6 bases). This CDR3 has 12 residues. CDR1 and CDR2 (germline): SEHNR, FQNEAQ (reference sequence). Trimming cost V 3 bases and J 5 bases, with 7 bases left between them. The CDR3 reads CASSLGATEAFF. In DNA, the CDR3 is TGTGCCAGCAGCTTGGGGGCGACTGAAGCTTTCTTT. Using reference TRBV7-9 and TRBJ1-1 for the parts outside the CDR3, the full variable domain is DTGVSQNPRHKITKRGQNVTFRCDPISEHNRLYWYRQTLGQGPEFLTYFQNEAQLEKSRLLSDRFSAERPKGSFSTLEIQRTEQGDSAMYLCASSLGATEAFFGQGTRLTVV.

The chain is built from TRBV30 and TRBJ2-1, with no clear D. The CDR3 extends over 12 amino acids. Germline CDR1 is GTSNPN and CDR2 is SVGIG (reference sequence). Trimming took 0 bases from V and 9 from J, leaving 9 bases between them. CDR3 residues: CAWSVGGSEQFF. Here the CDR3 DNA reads TGTGCCTGGAGTGTAGGCGGCAGTGAGCAGTTCTTC.

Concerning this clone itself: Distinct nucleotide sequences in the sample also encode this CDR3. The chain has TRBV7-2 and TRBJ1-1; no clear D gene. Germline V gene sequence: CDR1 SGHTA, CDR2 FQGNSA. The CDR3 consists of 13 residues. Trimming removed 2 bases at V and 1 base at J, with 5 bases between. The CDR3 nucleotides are TGTGCCAGCAGCTTACGGGGGAACACTGAAGCTTTCTTT. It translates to CASSLRGNTEAFF. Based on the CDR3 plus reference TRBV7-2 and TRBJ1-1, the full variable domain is GAGVSQSPSNKVTEKGKDVELRCDPISGHTALYWYRQSLGQGLEFLIYFQGNSAPDKSGLPSDRFSAERTGGSVSTLTIQRTQQEDSAVYLCASSLRGNTEAFFGQGTRLTVV.

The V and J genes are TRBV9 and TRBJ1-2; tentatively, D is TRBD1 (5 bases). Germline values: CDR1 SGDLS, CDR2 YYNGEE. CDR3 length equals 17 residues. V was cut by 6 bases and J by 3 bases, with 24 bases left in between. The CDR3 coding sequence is TGTGCCAGCACCGACGCCCGGGGGGACGAGGAAGACTATGGCTACACCTTC. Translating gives CASTDARGDEEDYGYTF.

This chain's CDR3 is CASKGAGGTGELFF. The CDR3 coding sequence is TGTGCCTCCAAGGGGGCAGGGGGAACCGGGGAGCTGTTTTTT. V usage is TRBV19 and J usage is TRBJ2-2; 7 nucleotides line up with TRBD1. Germline-derived CDR1 and CDR2 are LNHDA and SQIVND (reference sequence). The CDR3 totals 14 residues. V trimming: 11 bases; J trimming: 5 bases; junction bases outside the gene matches: 11.

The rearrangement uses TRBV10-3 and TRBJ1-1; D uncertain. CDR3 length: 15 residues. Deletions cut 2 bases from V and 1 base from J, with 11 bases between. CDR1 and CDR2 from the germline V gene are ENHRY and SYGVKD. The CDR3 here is CAISEIVGENTEAFF. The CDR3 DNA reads TGTGCCATCAGTGAGATAGTCGGAGAGAACACTGAAGCTTTCTTT.

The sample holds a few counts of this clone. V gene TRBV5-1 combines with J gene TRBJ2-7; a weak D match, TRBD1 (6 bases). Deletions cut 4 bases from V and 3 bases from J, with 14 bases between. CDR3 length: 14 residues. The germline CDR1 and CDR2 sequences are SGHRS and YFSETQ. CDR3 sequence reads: CASSLDRSYYEQYF. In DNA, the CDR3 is TGCGCCAGCAGCCTCGACAGGAGCTACTACGAGCAGTACTTC.

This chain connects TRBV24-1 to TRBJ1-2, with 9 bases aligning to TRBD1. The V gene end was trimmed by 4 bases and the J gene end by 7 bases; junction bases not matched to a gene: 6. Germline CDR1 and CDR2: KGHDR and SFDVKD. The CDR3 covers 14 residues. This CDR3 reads CATSDTGTGSGYTF. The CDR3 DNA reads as TGTGCCACCAGTGACACCGGGACAGGGAGTGGCTACACCTTC.

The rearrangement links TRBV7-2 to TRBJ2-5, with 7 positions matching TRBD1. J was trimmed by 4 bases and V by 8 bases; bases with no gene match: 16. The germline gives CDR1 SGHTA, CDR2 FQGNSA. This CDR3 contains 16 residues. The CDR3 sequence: CASGTGYTGAGETQYF. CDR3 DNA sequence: TGTGCCAGCGGTACCGGATACACAGGGGCCGGAGAGACCCAGTACTTC. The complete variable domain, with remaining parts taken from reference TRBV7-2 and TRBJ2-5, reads GAGVSQSPSNKVTEKGKDVELRCDPISGHTALYWYRQSLGQGLEFLIYFQGNSAPDKSGLPSDRFSAERTGGSVSTLTIQRTQQEDSAVYLCASGTGYTGAGETQYFGPGTRLLVL.